One T cell receptor (beta chain) is described in this entry. Its antigen is not known. There are 13 residues in the CDR3. The V and J ends lost 4 bases and 7 bases respectively, with 11 bases between them. Germline V lookup: CDR1 MRHNA, CDR2 SNTAGT. This sample is part of a study of cytomegalovirus exposure and HLA in healthy donors. Study context: The approximately 660 first-cohort repertoires shared a platform with the 120 or so validation repertoires, as reported in a later analysis.

Study-wide findings and caveats: The study designated 150 or so TCR beta chains cytomegalovirus-associated. The finding came from a later analysis; first-cohort TCR clusters tended to co-occur in the roughly 120 validation repertoires.

Here immunoSEQ multiplex PCR was the method, and the copy in TCRdb shows in-frame clones only, minus some. The sample has about 65,000 clones, over 85% seen once. This receptor was identified in a man younger than 30 in good health and CMV-seropositive. The sample consisted of PBMCs. The chain carries TRBV6-4 and TRBJ2-1; D is unclear. The CDR3 region is CASSATEQNEQFF. The CDR3 DNA sequence: TGTGCCAGCAGTGCCACTGAACAGAATGAGCAGTTCTTC.